These 17 T cell receptor beta chains came from one sample sequenced in a study of T cells in Graves' hyperthyroidism and ophthalmopathy. Amplification targeted TCR beta CDR3 regions from RNA transcripts. TCR CDR3 underwent first-round RT-PCR with the HTBI primer set. TCRdb reprocessed the multiplex PCR reads with MiXCR, giving one entry per CDR3 protein. The table lists about 580,000 distinct CDR3 sequences, under 60% of them singletons, with about 8.3% in the top ten. The specimen was peripheral blood or thyroid tissue (not recorded which). All receptors come from a woman between 18 and 29 years old with Graves' hyperthyroidism.

This chain connects TRBV7-2 to TRBJ1-2; D may be TRBD1 (6 bases). V lost 6 bases and J lost 4, with 15 bases in between. This CDR3 is built from 14 residues. The germline CDR1 and CDR2 sequences are SGHTA and FQGNSA. CDR3 residues: CASRRGGLFYGYTF. Written as DNA, the CDR3 is TGTGCCAGCAGAAGGGGGGGGCTCTTCTATGGCTACACCTTC.

CDR3 residues: CAISESGTSGNEQYF. CDR3 DNA sequence: TGTGCCATCAGTGAGTCGGGGACTAGCGGGAATGAGCAGTACTTC. This sequence joins TRBV10-3 and TRBJ2-7; TRBD2 matches 13 bases. Germline values: CDR1 ENHRY, CDR2 SYGVKD. V dropped 0 bases and J dropped 7; count of bases not matched to a gene: 3. CDR3 length: 15 amino acids.

This clonotype was counted only a few times. The rearrangement links TRBV5-5 to TRBJ2-3; 7 bases align to TRBD1. Per germline, CDR1 SGHKS and CDR2 YYEKEE (reference sequence). There are 14 residues in the CDR3. J was trimmed by 2 bases and V by 3 bases; bases with no gene match: 3. CDR3 amino acids: CASSSDRATDTQYF. CDR3 DNA: TGTGCCAGCAGCTCAGACAGGGCCACAGATACGCAGTATTTT.

This clonotype was counted at least ten times. The chain uses TRBV14 and TRBJ2-7; 7 bases map to TRBD1. The V gene's germline CDR1 is SGHDN and CDR2 FVKESK. Trimming at V came to 1 base and at J to 2 bases, leaving 2 bases not matched to a gene. CDR3 size: 14 residues. In DNA form, the CDR3 reads TGTGCCAGCAGCCAAGGCGACAGGGCCTACGAGCAGTACTTC. It translates to CASSQGDRAYEQYF.

The genes are TRBV6-1 and TRBJ2-5, with 10 bases aligning to TRBD2. J lost 5 bases, V lost 6 bases, and 21 bases had no gene match. Germline assignment: CDR1 MNHNS and CDR2 SASEGT. The CDR3 extends over 19 amino acids. This CDR3 is CASSPQGASSGRAYETQYF. The CDR3 DNA is TGTGCCAGCAGCCCCCAGGGCGCGTCGAGCGGGAGGGCCTACGAGACCCAGTACTTC.

This clonotype was found a few times. The rearrangement links TRBV7-8 to TRBJ2-5, with TRBD2 as a possible D gene (5 bases). V lost 3 bases and J 9 bases, leaving 20 bases between the germline ends. This CDR3 has 15 residues. CDR1 and CDR2 from the germline V gene are SGHVS and FQNEAQ. For the CDR3, the DNA is TGTGCCAGCAGCTTGGAGAGGGCCATCATCGGAGCCCAGTACTTC. It specifies CASSLERAIIGAQYF.

The table lists this clonotype with many counts. The chain has TRBV7-2 and TRBJ1-6, with 9 bases aligning to TRBD1. The CDR3 is 15 residues long. Germline V gene data show CDR1 as SGHTA and CDR2 as FQGNSA. J was trimmed by 11 bases and V by 1 base; bases with no gene match: 6. The CDR3 DNA is TGTGCCAGCAGCTTAGGGTTGGGACAGGGACCACCCCTCCACTTT. It translates to CASSLGLGQGPPLHF.

The gene calls are TRBV10-3 and TRBJ2-5, with D tentatively TRBD2 (5 bases). CDR1 ENHRY and CDR2 SYGVKD come from the germline V gene. V lost 7 bases and J 6 bases, leaving 12 bases between the germline ends. The CDR3 has 12 amino acids. CDR3 coding DNA: TGTGCCATCACCCCGGGAAGGAAGACCCAGTACTTC. Translating gives CAITPGRKTQYF.

The V call is TRBV6-1, the J call TRBJ1-3; TRBD1 is a possible D gene (6 bases). V was shortened by 5 bases and J by 0 bases, with 14 bases between the two germline ends. From germline, CDR1 is MNHNS and CDR2 SASEGT. The CDR3 is 16 amino acids. CDR3 in DNA: TGTGCCAGCAGTAAGACAGGAACCGTCTCTGGAAACACCATATATTTT. This translates into CASSKTGTVSGNTIYF.

The table lists this clonotype with a few counts. The chain employs TRBV18 and TRBJ1-5; the D is unclear. There are 15 residues in the CDR3. CDR1 KGHSH and CDR2 LQKENI come from the germline V gene. The V end lost 5 bases, the J end lost 4 bases, and 15 bases lay between the germline ends. The DNA for the CDR3 is TGTGCCAGCTCAACTGCTGGGTCGCAGAATCAGCCCCAGCATTTT. As protein: CASSTAGSQNQPQHF.

This clonotype was found a few times. V and J are TRBV29-1 and TRBJ2-2; D tentatively reads TRBD1 or TRBD2 (8 bases each). Germline V CDR1 and CDR2: SQVTM, ANQGSEA. This CDR3 comprises 16 residues. Trimming removed 7 bases at V and 2 bases at J, with 20 bases between. CDR3 in amino acids: CSARQGLAGNTGELFF. CDR3 sequence (DNA): TGCAGCGCTAGACAGGGGCTAGCGGGCAACACCGGGGAGCTGTTTTTT.

The CDR3 sequence: CSLVQDSAYEQYF. Written as DNA, the CDR3 is TGCAGCTTAGTTCAGGATTCGGCCTACGAGCAGTACTTC. V gene TRBV29-1 combines with J gene TRBJ2-7; D unresolved. This CDR3 comprises 13 residues. Trimming left V 8 bases short and J 2 bases short, with 16 bases between. Germline loops: CDR1 SQVTM, CDR2 ANQGSEA.

The CDR3 sequence is CATSRVRLAGANVLTF. As DNA, the CDR3 is TGTGCCACCAGCAGGGTGAGACTAGCTGGGGCCAACGTCCTGACTTTC. The genes are TRBV15 and TRBJ2-6; weak D call: TRBD2 (6 bases). The CDR3 is made up of 16 amino acids. Per germline, CDR1 LNHNV and CDR2 YYDKDF (reference sequence). Trimming pared 3 bases from V and 2 bases from J, leaving 11 bases between.

The table lists this clonotype with a few counts. The chain is built from TRBV10-1 and TRBJ2-3; D may be TRBD2 (6 bases). Germline values: CDR1 WNHNN, CDR2 SYGVQD (reference sequence). The CDR3 runs 14 residues. V was trimmed by 6 bases and J by 2 bases, leaving 12 bases between them. CDR3 DNA sequence: TGCGCCAGCAGCGAGGAGGGAGTCACAGATACGCAGTATTTT. Encoded protein: CASSEEGVTDTQYF.

CDR3 bases: TGTGCCAGCAGCATGGCCACCGGGACTAGCGGGAGCTACAATGAGCAGTTCTTC. Amino acid sequence: CASSMATGTSGSYNEQFF. V and J are TRBV7-8 and TRBJ2-1, with 14 bases identical to TRBD2. The CDR3 sequence is 18 residues long. J gave up 3 bases and V 5 bases, and 9 bases lay outside the gene matches. CDR1 is SGHVS and CDR2 is FQNEAQ in the germline V gene.

This clonotype was seen many times. The chain recombines TRBV5-1 with TRBJ1-1; 8 positions agree with TRBD1. Germline CDR1 SGHRS, CDR2 YFSETQ. The CDR3 has 15 residues. Germline trimming cut 2 bases from V and 0 bases from J; bases unmatched to any gene: 3. CDR3 protein: CASSFQGAMNTEAFF. The CDR3 DNA follows: TGCGCCAGCAGCTTCCAGGGGGCCATGAACACTGAAGCTTTCTTT.

This clonotype occurred many times. J is TRBJ1-2 and V is TRBV4-1; tentatively, D is TRBD1 (5 bases). The V end lost 2 bases, the J end lost 6 bases, and 19 bases lay between the germline ends. CDR3 length equals 16 residues. The germline CDR1 and CDR2 sequences are MGHRA and YSYEKL. DNA for the CDR3: TGCGCCAGCAGCCAATTTTGGGGACTTTCCCCTAATGGCTACACCTTC. Translated: CASSQFWGLSPNGYTF.